This T cell receptor (beta chain) originates from a study of regulatory T cells in long-lasting Graves disease. Study-wide results and limits: TRBV28, TRBJ1-2 and TRBJ2-5 were segments that persistent disease favored. Lower TCR diversity characterized persistent Graves' patients relative to newly diagnosed patients. It was peripheral blood alone, not thyroid tissue, that was studied.

The V end lost 3 bases, the J end lost 10 bases, and 13 bases lay between the germline ends. The CDR3 length is 14 residues. Time point reported: persistent/refractory GD, antithyroid drugs over 5 years with positive TRAb. RNA extracted from PBMCs served as the sequencing template. This clonotype was observed a few times. The target antigen is unknown. Construction of TCR beta libraries relied on iRepertoire HTBI primers and on Arm-PCR targeting CDR3 regions. TCRdb re-called the multiplex PCR reads through MiXCR, storing one row per CDR3 protein. The sample has roughly 700,000 distinct CDR3 sequences, roughly 30% seen once; the top ten hold about 42%.

V and J are TRBV12-3 or TRBV12-4 and TRBJ1-6; possible D gene TRBD1, 5 bases. The sample here was peripheral blood mononuclear cells (PBMCs), taken when the disease was refractory, from a patient treated with antithyroid drugs. This receptor was identified in a female donor with Graves disease. CDR3 DNA: TGTGCCAGCAGTTTCGGGGACGGGGGGTCACCCCTCCACTTT. Protein: CASSFGDGGSPLHF.